The rows below give T cell receptor beta chains drawn from one sample of a study of response to subunit inactivated influenza vaccine. TCRdb passed the RT-PCR reads through MiXCR, listing each CDR3 protein once. The sample holds roughly 700,000 distinct CDR3 sequences, 14% seen once. The material was PBMCs from blood, obtained around 15 days before vaccination. The receptors stem from a man aged 45-65 years who received an inactivated influenza vaccine. The CDR3 runs from the conserved cysteine through the conserved F or W. The order of the fields is J gene, D gene, clone size, V gene, CDR3 protein, CDR3 DNA. D genes are given only for firm matches. The listing skips clone size in some rows; elsewhere it reads once, few, many or a size class.

>TRBJ1-1|TRBD1|NA|TRBV7-9
CASSSPGQMNTEAFF
TGTGCCAGCAGCTCGCCGGGACAGATGAACACTGAAGCTTTCTTT
>TRBJ1-2|TRBD1|few|TRBV3-1
CASSHDRGGGYTF
TGTGCCAGCAGCCACGACAGGGGAGGTGGCTACACCTTC
>TRBJ2-5|TRBD2|few|TRBV7-6
CASTGLAGETQYF
TGTGCCAGCACCGGACTAGCCGGTGAGACCCAGTACTTC
>TRBJ2-7|NA|few|TRBV20-1
CSARDSGLSYEQYF
TGCAGTGCTAGAGATTCGGGGCTCTCCTACGAGCAGTACTTC
>TRBJ1-2|NA|NA|TRBV20-1
CSAREQGSELRGYTF
TGCAGTGCTAGAGAGCAGGGTAGTGAGCTCCGTGGCTACACCTTC
>TRBJ2-1|TRBD2|few|TRBV6-5
CASSYSTSGSREQFF
TGTGCCAGCAGTTACTCAACTAGCGGGAGCAGGGAGCAGTTCTTC
>TRBJ1-3|NA|many|TRBV4-3
CASSQEAVTRNTIYF
TGCGCCAGCAGCCAAGAGGCGGTCACGAGAAACACCATATATTTT
>TRBJ2-7|TRBD2|few|TRBV3-1
CASSQEPGLEVHEQYF
TGTGCCAGCAGCCAGGAACCGGGACTAGAAGTCCACGAGCAGTACTTC
>TRBJ2-1|NA|few|TRBV28
CASQFWAGSSYNEQFF
TGTGCCAGCCAGTTTTGGGCGGGAAGCTCCTACAATGAGCAGTTCTTC
>TRBJ2-5|TRBD2|NA|TRBV2
CASSYGLAQETQYF
TGTGCCAGCAGTTACGGACTAGCCCAAGAGACCCAGTACTTC
>TRBJ2-7|TRBD1|once|TRBV12-3/TRBV12-4
CASSLSAGGDEQYF
TGTGCCAGCAGTTTATCAGCAGGGGGCGACGAGCAGTACTTC
>TRBJ2-7|NA|NA|TRBV7-6
CASSAGLDLSYEQYF
TGTGCCAGCAGCGCGGGGTTAGACCTCTCCTACGAGCAGTACTTC
>TRBJ2-1|TRBD2|few|TRBV29-1
CSVVGSGGYNEQFF
TGCAGCGTTGTAGGTAGCGGGGGATACAATGAGCAGTTCTTC
>TRBJ2-5|TRBD1|many|TRBV11-1
CASSSRQGWETQYF
TGTGCCAGCAGCTCGAGACAGGGGTGGGAGACCCAGTACTTC
>TRBJ2-1|NA|few|TRBV9
CASSVEGVLYNEQFF
TGTGCCAGCAGCGTAGAAGGGGTACTATACAATGAGCAGTTCTTC
>TRBJ2-1|TRBD2|NA|TRBV28
CASLSGGVYNEQFF
TGTGCCAGCCTCAGCGGGGGGGTCTACAATGAGCAGTTCTTC
>TRBJ2-3|NA|NA|TRBV6-1
CASSEGGRDTQYF
TGTGCCAGCAGTGAAGGGGGAAGAGATACGCAGTATTTT
>TRBJ2-3|NA|NA|TRBV7-2
CASSLVGYQRTDTQYF
TGTGCCAGCAGCTTAGTTGGCTACCAACGCACAGATACGCAGTATTTT
>TRBJ1-1|NA|few|TRBV18
CASSTNPSEAFF
TGTGCCAGCTCAACCAACCCGAGTGAAGCTTTCTTT
>TRBJ1-3|NA|NA|TRBV18
CASSMDHSGNTIYF
TGTGCCAGCTCTATGGACCACTCTGGAAACACCATATATTTT
>TRBJ1-4|NA|few|TRBV27
CASSLLAGTGEKLFF
TGTGCCAGCAGTTTATTGGCCGGGACGGGCGAAAAACTGTTTTTT
>TRBJ2-7|TRBD1|many|TRBV7-8
CASSPGQRYEQYF
TGTGCCAGCAGCCCGGGACAGAGATACGAGCAGTACTTC
>TRBJ2-5|TRBD2|NA|TRBV28
CASSFAPLAGEREETQYF
TGTGCCAGCAGTTTTGCCCCCCTGGCGGGAGAGAGAGAAGAGACCCAGTACTTC
>TRBJ2-7|TRBD2|many|TRBV3-1
CASSRLAGGLREEQYF
TGTGCCAGCAGCCGACTAGCGGGAGGTCTTCGGGAGGAGCAGTACTTC
>TRBJ2-1|NA|few|TRBV7-9
CASSFKNEQFF
TGTGCCAGCAGCTTTAAAAACGAGCAGTTCTTC
>TRBJ1-1|NA|many|TRBV27
CASSLTGTKGYTEAFF
TGTGCCAGCAGTCTCACCGGGACAAAGGGGTACACTGAAGCTTTCTTT
>TRBJ2-2|NA|once|TRBV18
CASSPLTGTGELFF
TGTGCCAGCTCACCACTGACGGGTACCGGGGAGCTGTTTTTT
>TRBJ2-1|TRBD2|many|TRBV12-3/TRBV12-4
CASRASGNRYNEQFF
TGTGCCAGCAGGGCTAGCGGGAATCGATACAATGAGCAGTTCTTC
>TRBJ2-2|NA|few|TRBV9
CASSGLPGELFF
TGTGCCAGCAGCGGACTCCCCGGGGAGCTGTTTTTT
>TRBJ1-1|NA|few|TRBV6-1
CASSQSGTFLAFF
TGTGCCAGCAGTCAATCCGGGACATTTCTAGCTTTCTTT
>TRBJ2-5|NA|many|TRBV2
CASRDFNYQETQYF
TGTGCCAGCAGGGACTTCAATTACCAAGAGACCCAGTACTTC
>TRBJ1-2|NA|few|TRBV15
CATSRDRTAANYGYTF
TGTGCCACCAGCAGAGATCGAACAGCCGCTAACTATGGCTACACCTTC
>TRBJ2-1|NA|NA|TRBV12-3/TRBV12-4
CASSFGVVEQFF
TGTGCCAGCAGTTTTGGAGTCGTTGAGCAGTTCTTC
>TRBJ2-5|NA|few|TRBV12-3/TRBV12-4
CASSLEVGLHEETQYF
TGTGCCAGCAGTTTAGAGGTTGGCCTCCATGAAGAGACCCAGTACTTC
>TRBJ1-5|TRBD1|NA|TRBV12-3/TRBV12-4
CASLGQEVSNQPQHF
TGTGCCAGCCTGGGACAGGAGGTTAGCAATCAGCCCCAGCATTTT